Below, 31 T cell receptor beta chains from the same sample are listed, as sequenced in a study of blood T cell repertoires in COVID-19. Some clones are missing from TCRdb's copy, which holds only in-frame ones; the method was immunoSEQ multiplex PCR. The sample shows more than 250,000 clones, approximately 82% of them seen only once. Sequenced input: peripheral blood. These receptors came from a man aged 55-75 years who had recovered from COVID-19.

This chain connects TRBV5-1 to TRBJ1-1; 8 positions agree with TRBD1. The germline gives CDR1 SGHRS, CDR2 YFSETQ. There are 15 residues in the CDR3. V was clipped by 1 base and J by 4 bases; unmatched bases: 6. The CDR3 region is CASSLNAGQGTEAFF. As DNA, the CDR3 is TGCGCCAGCAGCTTGAACGCCGGACAGGGCACTGAAGCTTTCTTT.

The rearrangement links TRBV4-1 to TRBJ2-6, with D possibly matching TRBD1 (6 bases). The CDR3 has 17 amino acids. V lost 1 base to trimming and J lost 0 bases, with 10 bases between them. CDR1 MGHRA and CDR2 YSYEKL come from the germline V gene. The CDR3 reads CASSQVDRGSGANVLTF. The CDR3 bases are TGCGCCAGCAGCCAAGTGGACAGAGGCTCTGGGGCCAACGTCCTGACTTTC.

The chain links TRBV5-1 to TRBJ2-7, with TRBD2 matching 7 bases. This CDR3 contains 15 residues. The V and J ends lost 1 base and 6 bases, in that order; junction bases with no gene match: 10. Germline loops: CDR1 SGHRS, CDR2 YFSETQ. CDR3 sequence: CASSLWAGVVGEQYF. In DNA form, the CDR3 reads TGCGCCAGCAGCTTGTGGGCGGGAGTAGTGGGCGAGCAGTACTTC.

The rearrangement uses TRBV11-2 and TRBJ2-1, with 7 bases matching TRBD2. Germline CDR1 and CDR2: SGHAT and FQNNGV. The CDR3 sequence is 16 residues long. Unmatched junction bases numbered 8, after V lost 1 base and J lost 5 bases. In DNA, the CDR3 is TGTGCCAGCAGCTTAGTACGGGGCGGGAGCAACAATGAGCAGTTCTTC. It encodes CASSLVRGGSNNEQFF.

The V and J genes are TRBV7-9 and TRBJ2-3; 10 nucleotides match TRBD2. The J segment lost 2 bases and the V segment lost 1 base, leaving 3 bases of the junction unmatched. Germline V gives CDR1 SEHNR, CDR2 FQNEAQ (reference sequence). This CDR3 is 16 amino acids long. CDR3 in DNA: TGTGCCAGCAGCTTAGTTAGCGGGGGGTACACAGATACGCAGTATTTT. This encodes CASSLVSGGYTDTQYF.

The chain uses TRBV6-5 and TRBJ2-1; TRBD2 might be the D (6 bases). V was clipped by 6 bases and J by 9 bases, with 12 bases between them. CDR1 and CDR2 (germline): MNHEY, SVGAGI. The CDR3 consists of 12 residues. In nucleotides, the CDR3 is TGTGCCAGCAGGGAGGGATGGTTTGAGCAGTTCTTC. Translating it yields CASREGWFEQFF.

The chain carries TRBV5-1 and TRBJ2-5; TRBD2 might be the D (5 bases). This CDR3 contains 15 residues. CDR1 is SGHRS and CDR2 is YFSETQ in the germline V gene. Trimming cost V 2 bases and J 1 base, with 12 bases left between them. The CDR3 bases are TGCGCCAGCAGCTTAATGCCCAGCGGCCAAGAGACCCAGTACTTC. Translating gives CASSLMPSGQETQYF.

The rearrangement links TRBV5-4 to TRBJ2-1, with 10 bases fitting TRBD2. Germline lookup yields CDR1 SGHNT and CDR2 YYREEE (reference sequence). The CDR3 covers 14 residues. After removal of 6 bases from V and 6 bases from J, the junction contained 6 bases not matched to a gene. For the CDR3, the DNA is TGTGCCAGCACTGAGCGGGGGGGCCTCAATGAGCAGTTCTTC. Translated, it gives CASTERGGLNEQFF.

The rearrangement uses TRBV27 and TRBJ1-2; 7 bases align to TRBD1. The germline CDR1 and CDR2 sequences are MNHEY and SMNVEV (reference sequence). V shed 5 bases and J 4 bases; nucleotides not matched to a gene: 10. The CDR3 is made up of 15 amino acids. CDR3 protein: CASSMIGGGSYGYTF. The CDR3 DNA reads TGTGCCAGCAGTATGATAGGGGGCGGTAGCTATGGCTACACCTTC.

This chain joins TRBV19 and TRBJ2-7; 13 bases agree with TRBD2. The germline V gene has CDR1 LNHDA and CDR2 SQIVND (reference sequence). CDR3 length equals 15 residues. The V gene end was trimmed by 3 bases and the J gene end by 4 bases; junction bases not matched to a gene: 3. CDR3 bases: TGTGCCAGTAGTATGCGGACTAGCGGGAGTTACGAGCAGTACTTC. Residues: CASSMRTSGSYEQYF.

The V gene is TRBV30, the J gene TRBJ2-2; 11 positions match TRBD2. CDR3 length: 18 residues. Germline CDR1 reads GTSNPN; CDR2 reads SVGIG (reference sequence). Unmatched junction bases numbered 11, after V lost 3 bases and J lost 2 bases. In nucleotides, the CDR3 is TGTGCCTGGAGCTCTATAGCGGGGGGGCCGGGTAACACCGGGGAGCTGTTTTTT. Protein sequence: CAWSSIAGGPGNTGELFF.

This clone was seen a handful of times. V and J are TRBV5-6 and TRBJ1-2; 8 bases map to TRBD1. CDR3 size: 17 residues. CDR1 and CDR2 (germline): SGHDT, YYEEEE. Germline trimming cut 7 bases from V and 4 bases from J; bases unmatched to any gene: 18. The CDR3 loop is CASSDRGTGLLPYGYTF. The CDR3 nucleotides read TGTGCCAGCTCCGATCGGGGGACAGGTCTTCTCCCCTATGGCTACACCTTC. Combining the CDR3 with reference TRBV5-6 and TRBJ1-2 gives the whole variable domain DAGVTQSPTHLIKTRGQQVTLRCSPKSGHDTVSWYQQALGQGPQFIFQYYEEEERQRGNFPDRFSGHQFPNYSSELNVNALLLGDSALYLCASSDRGTGLLPYGYTFGSGTRLTVV.

The chain combines TRBV18 with TRBJ2-6; TRBD1 matches at 11 bases. The CDR3 has 17 residues. V lost 3 bases, J lost 2 bases, and 3 bases stayed unmatched. Per the germline V gene, CDR1 is KGHSH and CDR2 is LQKENI. The CDR3 nucleotides are TGTGCCAGCTCACCGGGACAGGGGGGTGCTGGGGCCAACGTCCTGACTTTC. As protein: CASSPGQGGAGANVLTF.

The rearrangement links TRBV6-6 to TRBJ2-1, with 8 bases that match TRBD2. Losses at the gene ends were 5 bases for V and 6 bases for J; bases not matched to a gene: 15. The CDR3 is 17 amino acids. The V gene's germline CDR1 is MNHNY and CDR2 SVGAGI (reference sequence). The CDR3 DNA is TGTGCCAGCAGTCGAACTAGCGGACCGTCGGGAGGCAATGAGCAGTTCTTC. Translated, it gives CASSRTSGPSGGNEQFF.

V gene TRBV14 combines with J gene TRBJ1-2; D may be TRBD1 (5 bases). Germline V lookup: CDR1 SGHDN, CDR2 FVKESK. V was clipped by 4 bases and J by 0 bases, with 12 bases between them. CDR3 length: 15 residues. The CDR3 region is CASSPTGGANYGYTF. CDR3 in DNA: TGTGCCAGCAGCCCTACCGGGGGGGCTAACTATGGCTACACCTTC.

The rearrangement links TRBV24-1 to TRBJ1-1; D is perhaps TRBD1 (5 bases). This CDR3 has 14 residues. The V end lost 8 bases, the J end lost 5 bases, and 17 bases lay between the germline ends. The V gene's germline CDR1 is KGHDR and CDR2 SFDVKD. CDR3 DNA: TGTGCCACCATCCCCCCGGGACTCGGTACTGAAGCTTTCTTT. This translates into CATIPPGLGTEAFF.

The CDR3 DNA reads as TGTGCCAGCAGCTTAGAACAGGGGTTTACAGATACGCAGTATTTT. This encodes CASSLEQGFTDTQYF. The rearrangement joins TRBV7-9 to TRBJ2-3, with 7 nucleotides matching TRBD1. CDR1 SEHNR and CDR2 FQNEAQ come from the germline V gene (reference sequence). V shed 1 base, J shed 3 bases, and the junction held 4 bases outside the gene matches. This CDR3 is 15 amino acids long.

This clone has more than one count but fewer than ten. The chain carries TRBV10-3 and TRBJ2-2, with 9 positions matching TRBD1. The CDR3 contains 16 residues. V lost 4 bases to trimming and J lost 0 bases; unmatched junction nucleotides: 3. CDR1 and CDR2 from the germline V gene are ENHRY and SYGVKD. CDR3 DNA: TGTGCCATCAGTGTGGGGACAGGGACGAACACCGGGGAGCTGTTTTTT. Amino acids: CAISVGTGTNTGELFF.

V is TRBV28 and J is TRBJ1-2; TRBD1 aligns across 11 bases. Germline V gene sequence: CDR1 MDHEN, CDR2 SYDVKM. V dropped 3 bases and J dropped 3; count of bases not matched to a gene: 6. This CDR3 is built from 16 residues. The CDR3 loop reads CASSFAGTGGDYGYTF. CDR3 coding DNA: TGTGCCAGCAGTTTTGCCGGGACAGGGGGGGACTATGGCTACACCTTC.

The chain combines TRBV19 with TRBJ1-4, with 8 bases matching TRBD1. The germline V gene encodes CDR1 LNHDA and CDR2 SQIVND (reference sequence). The CDR3 is made up of 15 amino acids. With 2 bases clipped from V and 6 bases from J, the junction kept 5 bases outside the gene matches. CDR3 in DNA: TGTGCCAGTAGTATAAGTGACAGGGGAGATGAAAAACTGTTTTTT. Translated, it gives CASSISDRGDEKLFF.

This clone is a singleton in its sample. This rearrangement joins TRBV5-1 to TRBJ2-5, with 8 positions matching TRBD2. V lost 4 bases and J lost 2; bases outside the gene matches: 4. The germline gives CDR1 SGHRS, CDR2 YFSETQ. This CDR3 region has 14 residues. CDR3 DNA sequence: TGCGCCAGCAGCGCAACGGGGGGGCAAGAGACCCAGTACTTC. Protein product: CASSATGGQETQYF.

This clone has more than one count but fewer than ten. The V and J genes are TRBV10-2 and TRBJ1-5; D may be TRBD1 (5 bases). This CDR3 region has 14 residues. The germline V gene encodes CDR1 WSHSY and CDR2 SAAADI. With 4 bases removed from V and 1 base from J, the gap between germline ends came to 8 bases. Written as DNA, the CDR3 is TGCGCCAGCAGTGGTGGGGGGAGCAATCAGCCCCAGCATTTT. Amino acid sequence: CASSGGGSNQPQHF.

The chain recombines TRBV6-5 with TRBJ2-5, with 9 bases identical to TRBD2. Trimming at V came to 6 bases and at J to 1 base, leaving 6 bases not matched to a gene. Germline CDR1 reads MNHEY; CDR2 reads SVGAGI. The CDR3 contains 15 residues. CDR3 sequence (DNA): TGTGCCAGCAGCCGAGCGGGAGGTCTCCAAGAGACCCAGTACTTC. Translating it yields CASSRAGGLQETQYF.

This clone was seen only once. The J gene is TRBJ1-2, the V gene TRBV28, with D maybe TRBD1 (5 bases). The CDR3 loop spans 14 amino acids. The germline V gene has CDR1 MDHEN and CDR2 SYDVKM. V lost 4 bases to trimming and J lost 4 bases, with 13 bases between them. CDR3 sequence (DNA): TGTGCCAGCAGTTACGCTCAGGGAACCTATGGCTACACCTTC. Protein product: CASSYAQGTYGYTF.

The rearrangement uses TRBV9 and TRBJ2-3; possibly TRBD1 for D (5 bases). Germline assignment: CDR1 SGDLS and CDR2 YYNGEE. This CDR3 has 16 amino acids. V lost 1 base and J 1 base, leaving 13 bases between the germline ends. The CDR3 DNA reads as TGTGCCAGCAGCGTACCAGGGAAAGAGGGCACAGATACGCAGTATTTT. Protein product: CASSVPGKEGTDTQYF. The whole variable domain, filled in from reference TRBV9 and TRBJ2-3, reads DSGVTQTPKHLITATGQRVTLRCSPRSGDLSVYWYQQSLDQGLQFLIQYYNGEERAKGNILERFSAQQFPDLHSELNLSSLELGDSALYFCASSVPGKEGTDTQYFGPGTRLTVL.

The chain is built from TRBV19 and TRBJ2-3; the match to TRBD2 covers 8 bases. V lost 6 bases, J lost 5 bases, and 7 bases stayed unmatched. The CDR3 extends over 14 amino acids. The germline CDR1 and CDR2 sequences are LNHDA and SQIVND (reference sequence). CDR3 sequence (DNA): TGTGCCAGTAGCGGGGGGGGCGGAGAAGATACGCAGTATTTT. Translation: CASSGGGGEDTQYF. The whole variable domain, remainder taken from reference TRBV19 and TRBJ2-3, is DGGITQSPKYLFRKEGQNVTLSCEQNLNHDAMYWYRQDPGQGLRLIYYSQIVNDFQKGDIAEGYSVSREKKESFPLTVTSAQKNPTAFYLCASSGGGGEDTQYFGPGTRLTVL.

This chain uses TRBV5-4 with TRBJ2-7; TRBD1 might be the D (6 bases). The CDR3 has 13 amino acids. With 4 bases removed from V and 6 bases from J, the gap between germline ends came to 14 bases. The germline gives CDR1 SGHNT, CDR2 YYREEE (reference sequence). The CDR3 protein is CASSGTGIGEQYF. The CDR3 DNA reads TGTGCCAGCAGCGGAACAGGGATCGGCGAGCAGTACTTC.

This clone has just one count. J is TRBJ2-7 and V is TRBV29-1, with a weak D call TRBD1 (6 bases). The ends were cut back, 4 bases at V and 5 bases at J, with 9 bases in the middle. Per germline, CDR1 SQVTM and CDR2 ANQGSEA. CDR3 length: 11 residues. The CDR3 sequence is CSVAGADEQYF. For the CDR3, the DNA is TGCAGCGTTGCAGGGGCCGACGAGCAGTACTTC.

This chain uses TRBV25-1 with TRBJ2-7; 10 nucleotides align to TRBD2. With V trimmed by 6 bases and J by 1 base, 0 bases remained unmatched. CDR1 MGHDK and CDR2 SYGVNS come from the germline V gene. The CDR3 is 13 amino acids. This CDR3 is CASRTSGSYEQYF. The CDR3 DNA reads as TGTGCCAGCAGGACTAGCGGGTCCTACGAGCAGTACTTC.

V and J are TRBV6-1 and TRBJ2-3, with a possible D match to TRBD2 (7 bases). V dropped 4 bases and J dropped 2 bases, with 16 bases sitting between them. This CDR3 comprises 16 residues. The germline V gene has CDR1 MNHNS and CDR2 SASEGT. CDR3 region: CASSARGAGTTDTQYF. In DNA form, the CDR3 reads TGTGCCAGCAGTGCCCGGGGGGCGGGGACCACAGATACGCAGTATTTT.

The chain is built from TRBV29-1 and TRBJ2-4; 9 bases are shared with TRBD1. Germline V CDR1 and CDR2: SQVTM, ANQGSEA. The V and J ends lost 7 bases and 4 bases, in that order; junction bases with no gene match: 8. CDR3 length: 14 residues. The CDR3, as DNA: TGCAGCGCCCACCCGGGGACAGGGAAAAACATTCAGTACTTC. This sequence encodes CSAHPGTGKNIQYF.